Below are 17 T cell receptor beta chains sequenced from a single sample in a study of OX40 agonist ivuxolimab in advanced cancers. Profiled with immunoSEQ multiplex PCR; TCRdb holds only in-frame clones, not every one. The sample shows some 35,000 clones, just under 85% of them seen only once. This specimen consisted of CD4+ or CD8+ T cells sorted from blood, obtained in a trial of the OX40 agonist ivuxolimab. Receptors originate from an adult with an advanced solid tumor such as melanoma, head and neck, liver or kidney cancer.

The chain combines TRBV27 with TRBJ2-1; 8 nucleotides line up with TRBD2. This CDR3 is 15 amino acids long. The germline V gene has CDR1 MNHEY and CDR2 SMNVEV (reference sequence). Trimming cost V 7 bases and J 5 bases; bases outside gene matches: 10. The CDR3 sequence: CASNGYGREDNEQFF. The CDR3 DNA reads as TGTGCCAGCAACGGTTATGGGCGGGAGGACAATGAGCAGTTCTTC.

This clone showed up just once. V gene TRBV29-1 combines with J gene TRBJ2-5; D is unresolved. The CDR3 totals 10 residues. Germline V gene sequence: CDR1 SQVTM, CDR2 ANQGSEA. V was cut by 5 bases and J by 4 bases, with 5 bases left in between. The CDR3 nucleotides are TGCAGCGTTCGGGCAGAGACCCAGTACTTC. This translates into CSVRAETQYF.

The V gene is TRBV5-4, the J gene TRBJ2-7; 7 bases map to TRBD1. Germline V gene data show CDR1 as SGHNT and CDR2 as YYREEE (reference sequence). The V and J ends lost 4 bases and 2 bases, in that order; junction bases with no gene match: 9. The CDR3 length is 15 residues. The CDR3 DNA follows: TGTGCCAGCAGCGGGGGACAGCTTCGCGCCTACGAGCAGTACTTC. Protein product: CASSGGQLRAYEQYF.

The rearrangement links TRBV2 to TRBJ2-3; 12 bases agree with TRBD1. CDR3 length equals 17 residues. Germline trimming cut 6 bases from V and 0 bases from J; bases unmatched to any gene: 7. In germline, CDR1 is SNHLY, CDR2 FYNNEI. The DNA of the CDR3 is TGTGCCAGCAGCCGGGGACAGGGGGCCACTAGCACAGATACGCAGTATTTT. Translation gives CASSRGQGATSTDTQYF.

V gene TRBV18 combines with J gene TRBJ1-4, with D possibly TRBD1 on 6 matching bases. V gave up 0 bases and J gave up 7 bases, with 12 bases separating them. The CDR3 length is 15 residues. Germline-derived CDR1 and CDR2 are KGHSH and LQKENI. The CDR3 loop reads CASSPPGRGTEKLFF. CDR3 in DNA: TGTGCCAGCTCACCACCGGGCAGGGGTACTGAAAAACTGTTTTTT.

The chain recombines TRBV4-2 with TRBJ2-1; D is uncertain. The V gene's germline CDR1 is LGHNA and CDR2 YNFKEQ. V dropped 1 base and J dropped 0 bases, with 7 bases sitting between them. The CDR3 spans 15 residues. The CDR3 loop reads CASSQGVSSYNEQFF. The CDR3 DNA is TGTGCCAGCAGCCAAGGGGTCAGCTCCTACAATGAGCAGTTCTTC.

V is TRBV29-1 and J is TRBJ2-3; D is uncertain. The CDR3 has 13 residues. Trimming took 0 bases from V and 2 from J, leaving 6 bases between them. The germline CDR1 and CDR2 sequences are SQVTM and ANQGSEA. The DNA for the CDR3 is TGCAGCGTTGAAGATGTTGTCACAGATACGCAGTATTTT. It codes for CSVEDVVTDTQYF.

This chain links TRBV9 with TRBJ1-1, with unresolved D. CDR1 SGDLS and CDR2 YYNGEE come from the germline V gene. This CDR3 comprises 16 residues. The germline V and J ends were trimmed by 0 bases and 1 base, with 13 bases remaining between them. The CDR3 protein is CASSVGWGWENTEAFF. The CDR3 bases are TGTGCCAGCAGCGTAGGATGGGGTTGGGAGAACACTGAAGCTTTCTTT. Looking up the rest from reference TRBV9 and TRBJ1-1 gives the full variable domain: DSGVTQTPKHLITATGQRVTLRCSPRSGDLSVYWYQQSLDQGLQFLIQYYNGEERAKGNILERFSAQQFPDLHSELNLSSLELGDSALYFCASSVGWGWENTEAFFGQGTRLTVV.

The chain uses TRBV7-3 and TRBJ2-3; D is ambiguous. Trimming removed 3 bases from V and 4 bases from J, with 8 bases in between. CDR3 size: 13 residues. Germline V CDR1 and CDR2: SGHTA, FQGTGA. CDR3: CASSLLRSDTQYF. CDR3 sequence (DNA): TGTGCCAGCAGCTTGCTTCGCTCAGATACGCAGTATTTT.

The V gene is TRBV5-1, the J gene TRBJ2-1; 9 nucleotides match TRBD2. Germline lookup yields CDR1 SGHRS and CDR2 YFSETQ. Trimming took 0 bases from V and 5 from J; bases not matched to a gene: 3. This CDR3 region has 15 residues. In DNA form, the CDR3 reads TGCGCCAGCAGCTTGGAAGCGGGGGGCCACAATGAGCAGTTCTTC. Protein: CASSLEAGGHNEQFF. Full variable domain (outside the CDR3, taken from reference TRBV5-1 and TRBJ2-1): KAGVTQTPRYLIKTRGQQVTLSCSPISGHRSVSWYQQTPGQGLQFLFEYFSETQRNKGNFPGRFSGRQFSNSRSEMNVSTLELGDSALYLCASSLEAGGHNEQFFGPGTRLTVL.

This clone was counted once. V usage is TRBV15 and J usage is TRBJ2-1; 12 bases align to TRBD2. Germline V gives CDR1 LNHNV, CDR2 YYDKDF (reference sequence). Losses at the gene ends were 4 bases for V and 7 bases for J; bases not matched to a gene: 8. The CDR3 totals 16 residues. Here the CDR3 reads CATSTRLAGVKNEQFF. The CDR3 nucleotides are TGTGCCACCAGCACCAGACTAGCGGGAGTAAAGAATGAGCAGTTCTTC.

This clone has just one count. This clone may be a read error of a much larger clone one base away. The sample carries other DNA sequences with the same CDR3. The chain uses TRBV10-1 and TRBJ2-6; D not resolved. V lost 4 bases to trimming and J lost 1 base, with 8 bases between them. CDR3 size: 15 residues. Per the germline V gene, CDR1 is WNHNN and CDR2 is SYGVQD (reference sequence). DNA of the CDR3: TGCGCCAGCAGTGCCGTCGGTTCTGGGGCCAACGTCCTGACTTTC. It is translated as CASSAVGSGANVLTF.

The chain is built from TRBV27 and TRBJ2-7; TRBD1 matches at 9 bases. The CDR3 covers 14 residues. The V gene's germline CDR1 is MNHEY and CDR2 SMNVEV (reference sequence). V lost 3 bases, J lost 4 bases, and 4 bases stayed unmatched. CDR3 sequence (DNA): TGTGCCAGCAGTTTTTCCGGACAGGGGTACGAGCAGTACTTC. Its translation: CASSFSGQGYEQYF.

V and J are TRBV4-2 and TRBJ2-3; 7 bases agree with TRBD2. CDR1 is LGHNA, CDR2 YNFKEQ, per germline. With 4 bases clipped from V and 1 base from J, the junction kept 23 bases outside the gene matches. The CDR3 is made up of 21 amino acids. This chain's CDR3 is CASSPRDGREVADRGTDTQYF. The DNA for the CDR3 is TGTGCCAGCAGCCCCCGGGACGGACGGGAGGTGGCCGATCGTGGCACAGATACGCAGTATTTT.

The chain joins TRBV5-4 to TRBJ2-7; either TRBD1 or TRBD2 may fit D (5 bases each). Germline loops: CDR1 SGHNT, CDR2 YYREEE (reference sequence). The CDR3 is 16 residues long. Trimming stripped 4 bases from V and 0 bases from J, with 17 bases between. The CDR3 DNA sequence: TGTGCCAGCAGCGGAGCCGGGACGGAAAGCTCCTACGAGCAGTACTTC. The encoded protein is CASSGAGTESSYEQYF.

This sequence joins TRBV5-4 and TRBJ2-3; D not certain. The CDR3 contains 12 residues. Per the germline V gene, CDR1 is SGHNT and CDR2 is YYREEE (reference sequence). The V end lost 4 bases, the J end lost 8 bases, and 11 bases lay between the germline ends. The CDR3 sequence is CASSPNSGTQYF. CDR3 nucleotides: TGTGCCAGCAGCCCGAACTCGGGTACGCAGTATTTT.

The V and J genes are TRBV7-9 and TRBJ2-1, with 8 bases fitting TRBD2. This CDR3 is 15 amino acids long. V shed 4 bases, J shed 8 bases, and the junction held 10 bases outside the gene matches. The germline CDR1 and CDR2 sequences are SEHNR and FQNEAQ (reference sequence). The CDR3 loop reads CASSSGTRVHYEQFF. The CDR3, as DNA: TGTGCCAGCAGCTCTGGGACTAGAGTTCACTATGAGCAGTTCTTC.